What follows is one TCR beta chain and its context. The antigen is unknown. The sample comes from a study of T cell responses to AZD1222 COVID-19 vaccine. The study, taken as a whole, reports: Repertoire sampling occurred only after the peak T cell response.

The V end was cut by 2 bases, the J end by 3 bases, with 7 bases between. The CDR3 consists of 13 residues. Germline assignment: CDR1 SGHAT and CDR2 FQNNGV. Repertoires were generated with immunoSEQ multiplex PCR, while TCRdb's copy carries only in-frame clones and drops some. The table shows fewer than 150,000 clones, with about 88% occurring only once. The gene calls are TRBV11-2 and TRBJ1-2; D is ambiguous. The clonotype comes from an adult in good health. The sequences come from peripheral blood, collected on day 0 of AZD1222 vaccination. CDR3 loop: CASSLQVDYGYTF. CDR3 nucleotides: TGTGCCAGCAGCTTACAGGTCGACTATGGCTACACCTTC.